A single sample is the source of the 25 T cell receptor beta chains below, sequenced in a study of CD8+ T cells in alopecia areata. Sample treatment: oral pan-JAK inhibitor, 5-10 mg twice daily. Extracted RNA was reverse transcribed into cDNA, the sequencing template. Clones were read by immunoSEQ multiplex PCR, and TCRdb kept only the in-frame ones, dropping some. In the table there are about 190,000 clones, 60% to 70% of which are singletons. Specimen: CD4+ T cells sorted from blood, collected at week 4, from a patient treated with tofacitinib. Receptors were obtained from a human donor with alopecia areata.

The V and J genes are TRBV2 and TRBJ2-1, with 10 bases that match TRBD1. The CDR3 spans 12 residues. Trimming removed 8 bases from V and 13 bases from J; junction bases left unmatched: 8. Germline CDR1 is SNHLY and CDR2 is FYNNEI. The CDR3 protein is CASDRDRGPQFF. For the CDR3, the DNA is TGTGCCAGCGACCGGGACAGGGGCCCTCAGTTCTTC.

The chain combines TRBV30 with TRBJ2-7, with D possibly matching TRBD1 (6 bases). Trimming cost V 2 bases and J 2 bases, with 10 bases left between them. CDR3 length equals 13 residues. CDR1 and CDR2 from the germline V gene are GTSNPN and SVGIG (reference sequence). CDR3 sequence: CAWSPGQTYEQYF. The CDR3 coding sequence is TGTGCCTGGAGTCCGGGACAAACCTACGAGCAGTACTTC.

The chain combines TRBV29-1 with TRBJ2-5; D is perhaps TRBD2 (5 bases). CDR1 and CDR2 from the germline V gene are SQVTM and ANQGSEA. The CDR3 is 13 amino acids. Trimming removed 2 bases from V and 1 base from J, with 8 bases in between. The CDR3 DNA reads as TGCAGCGTTGAACGGACTGCCCAAGAGACCCAGTACTTC. As protein: CSVERTAQETQYF.

This clone was counted only a few times. DNA of the CDR3: TGTGCCAGCAGCCTCCCGGGACGGTCGGGGAACACTGAAGCTTTCTTT. It specifies CASSLPGRSGNTEAFF. The chain couples TRBV5-4 to TRBJ1-1; D is possibly TRBD1 (5 bases). The CDR3 has 16 amino acids. Germline V gene data show CDR1 as SGHNT and CDR2 as YYREEE (reference sequence). V lost 4 bases and J 1 base, leaving 17 bases between the germline ends.

The chain recombines TRBV29-1 with TRBJ1-4; D call uncertain. Germline assignment: CDR1 SQVTM and CDR2 ANQGSEA. The CDR3 loop spans 12 amino acids. The V and J ends lost 1 base and 8 bases respectively, with 8 bases between them. CDR3 in amino acids: CSVEGGGEKLFF. For the CDR3, the DNA is TGCAGCGTTGAAGGGGGTGGCGAAAAACTGTTTTTT.

J is TRBJ2-7 and V is TRBV7-2; unclear D gene. The CDR3 spans 14 residues. V lost 2 bases and J 6 bases, leaving 14 bases between the germline ends. Germline V gene lookup returns CDR1 SGHTA and CDR2 FQGNSA. The CDR3 coding sequence is TGTGCCAGCAGCTTACAAGACTCCAAGACCGAGCAGTACTTC. It codes for CASSLQDSKTEQYF.

The chain joins TRBV29-1 to TRBJ1-2; perhaps TRBD1 as D (6 bases). The length of the CDR3 is 12 residues. V was clipped by 4 bases and J by 0 bases, with 6 bases between them. From germline, CDR1 is SQVTM and CDR2 ANQGSEA. The CDR3 spells CSVGQANYGYTF. CDR3 in DNA: TGCAGCGTTGGACAGGCTAACTATGGCTACACCTTC.

The rearrangement links TRBV29-1 to TRBJ1-2; D possibly corresponds to TRBD1 (5 bases). Trimming pared 5 bases from V and 4 bases from J, leaving 14 bases between. The germline V gene encodes CDR1 SQVTM and CDR2 ANQGSEA. CDR3 length equals 13 residues. The CDR3 is CSVSRGVGYGYTF. In DNA, the CDR3 is TGCAGCGTTAGCAGAGGGGTGGGCTATGGCTACACCTTC. Using reference TRBV29-1 and TRBJ1-2 for the parts outside the CDR3, the full variable domain is SAVISQKPSRDICQRGTSLTIQCQVDSQVTMMFWYRQQPGQSLTLIATANQGSEATYESGFVIDKFPISRPNLTFSTLTVSNMSPEDSSIYLCSVSRGVGYGYTFGSGTRLTVV.

The J gene is TRBJ2-3, the V gene TRBV30; 7 bases are a match to TRBD2. V was pared by 8 bases and J by 6 bases, with 8 bases of the junction left unmatched. Per germline, CDR1 GTSNPN and CDR2 SVGIG (reference sequence). The length of the CDR3 is 12 residues. For the CDR3, the DNA is TGTGCCCTGGGCGGGAGCGGGGATACGCAGTATTTT. Its translation is CALGGSGDTQYF.

This rearrangement joins TRBV29-1 to TRBJ2-5; no reliable D call. V lost 5 bases and J lost 4, with 14 bases in between. The V gene's germline CDR1 is SQVTM and CDR2 ANQGSEA. There are 13 residues in the CDR3. CDR3 region: CSVRVGMGETQYF. The CDR3, as DNA: TGCAGCGTTCGAGTGGGGATGGGAGAGACCCAGTACTTC.

This clone was detected only a few times. The chain is built from TRBV2 and TRBJ2-3; TRBD2 matches 14 bases. The CDR3 spans 14 residues. V lost 6 bases and J lost 4; bases outside the gene matches: 0. In germline, CDR1 is SNHLY, CDR2 FYNNEI. The CDR3 loop reads CASRGLAGADTQYF. The CDR3, as DNA: TGTGCCAGCAGGGGACTAGCGGGAGCAGATACGCAGTATTTT.

The chain carries TRBV7-9 and TRBJ2-7, with 7 bases aligning to TRBD1. The CDR3 runs to 13 residues. Germline CDR1 reads SEHNR; CDR2 reads FQNEAQ (reference sequence). The V gene end was trimmed by 3 bases and the J gene end by 8 bases; junction bases not matched to a gene: 7. This CDR3 reads CASSFTPGGQQYF. The CDR3 DNA sequence: TGTGCCAGCAGCTTTACCCCAGGGGGACAGCAGTACTTC.

The V and J genes are TRBV30 and TRBJ1-1; the D gene is possibly TRBD1 (5 bases). CDR1 and CDR2 (germline): GTSNPN, SVGIG (reference sequence). Trimming removed 0 bases from V and 10 bases from J, with 15 bases in between. The CDR3 contains 13 residues. CDR3 nucleotide sequence: TGTGCCTGGAGTGTACGAGGCGGGGCGGGAGCTTTCTTT. It encodes CAWSVRGGAGAFF. Full variable domain (remainder filled in from reference TRBV30 and TRBJ1-1): SQTIHQWPATLVQPVGSPLSLECTVEGTSNPNLYWYRQAAGRGLQLLFYSVGIGQISSEVPQNLSASRPQDRQFILSSKKLLLSDSGFYLCAWSVRGGAGAFFGQGTRLTVV.

In the case of this clone: Mismatch with germline at one junction end may stem from a read error. The chain is built from TRBV30 and TRBJ1-1, with D perhaps TRBD1 (5 bases). Germline values: CDR1 GTSNPN, CDR2 SVGIG (reference sequence). CDR3 size: 10 residues. DNA for the CDR3: TGTGCCTGGTGGGCGGCAGGGTGGAAATTT. Amino acids: CAWWAAGWKF.

The J gene is TRBJ1-2, the V gene TRBV6-5, with D uncertain. There are 11 residues in the CDR3. V was trimmed by 6 bases and J by 7 bases, leaving 9 bases between them. Germline assignment: CDR1 MNHEY and CDR2 SVGAGI. The CDR3, as DNA: TGTGCCAGCAGGGGCTTAAGTGGCTACACCTTC. Translating gives CASRGLSGYTF.

This clone was seen many times. The chain links TRBV10-3 to TRBJ2-7; no clear D gene. The V and J ends lost 7 bases and 0 bases respectively, with 13 bases between them. Germline CDR1 and CDR2: ENHRY and SYGVKD. This CDR3 comprises 14 residues. The DNA for the CDR3 is TGTGCCATCACCAAGACAAAAAGCTCCTACGAGCAGTACTTC. It is translated as CAITKTKSSYEQYF.

This clone has a single count. The chain joins TRBV6-5 to TRBJ1-1, with 9 bases matching TRBD1. Trimming took 6 bases from V and 0 from J; bases not matched to a gene: 5. CDR3 length: 15 amino acids. Germline CDR1 is MNHEY and CDR2 is SVGAGI. CDR3 in DNA: TGTGCCAGCAGCGGACAGGGGCTCATGAACACTGAAGCTTTCTTT. Residues: CASSGQGLMNTEAFF.

V is TRBV28 and J is TRBJ2-6; TRBD1 matches 7 bases. Trimming removed 5 bases from V and 4 bases from J; junction bases left unmatched: 8. CDR1 MDHEN and CDR2 SYDVKM come from the germline V gene. There are 16 residues in the CDR3. CDR3 region: CASSRTGERGANVLTF. CDR3 nucleotide sequence: TGTGCCAGCAGTCGAACAGGGGAAAGAGGGGCCAACGTCCTGACTTTC.

This clone was counted only a few times. The chain couples TRBV28 to TRBJ2-3; D unresolved. Germline V lookup: CDR1 MDHEN, CDR2 SYDVKM. This CDR3 comprises 16 residues. Trimming cost V 7 bases and J 2 bases, with 19 bases left between them. The CDR3: CASTSLGPAATDTQYF. The CDR3, as DNA: TGTGCCAGCACCTCTCTTGGGCCCGCGGCCACAGATACGCAGTATTTT.

The V and J genes are TRBV5-4 and TRBJ2-4; D remains ambiguous. The CDR3 contains 14 residues. Between the trimmed V and J ends, which lost 0 bases and 4 bases, there was a span of 8 bases. Germline CDR1 SGHNT, CDR2 YYREEE (reference sequence). The CDR3 loop is CASSLDQSKNIQYF. CDR3 in DNA: TGTGCCAGCAGCTTGGACCAGAGTAAAAACATTCAGTACTTC.

This sequence joins TRBV5-4 and TRBJ2-3; D call uncertain. Germline lookup yields CDR1 SGHNT and CDR2 YYREEE (reference sequence). Trimming shortened V by 4 bases and J by 1 base, and 7 bases separated the two germline ends. This CDR3 is 13 amino acids long. CDR3 DNA: TGTGCCAGCAGCCGCACAGGCACAGATACGCAGTATTTT. It specifies CASSRTGTDTQYF.

V gene TRBV29-1 combines with J gene TRBJ1-2; no clear D. The CDR3 is made up of 12 amino acids. Germline loops: CDR1 SQVTM, CDR2 ANQGSEA. V dropped 5 bases and J dropped 6 bases, with 13 bases sitting between them. CDR3 nucleotide sequence: TGCAGCGTTTCTCCATGGGTGGATGGCTACACCTTC. This sequence encodes CSVSPWVDGYTF.

The chain is built from TRBV6-5 and TRBJ2-3; weak D call: TRBD2 (5 bases). The germline V gene has CDR1 MNHEY and CDR2 SVGAGI. The CDR3 sequence is 14 residues long. V was clipped by 5 bases and J by 2 bases, with 11 bases between them. In DNA form, the CDR3 reads TGTGCCAGCAGTCCCCGGACTTCCACAGATACGCAGTATTTT. It codes for CASSPRTSTDTQYF.

This clone has only one observation. This sequence joins TRBV29-1 and TRBJ2-1, with 7 nucleotides matching TRBD2. The ends lost 2 bases at V and 15 bases at J; junction bases unmatched: 7. The germline V gene has CDR1 SQVTM and CDR2 ANQGSEA. This CDR3 has 11 amino acids. The CDR3 sequence is CSVESGAAGFF. For the CDR3, the DNA is TGCAGCGTTGAAAGCGGGGCTGCGGGGTTCTTC.

V is TRBV7-2 and J is TRBJ2-3; the D gene could be TRBD1 or TRBD2 (5 bases each). V lost 3 bases and J 11 bases, leaving 12 bases between the germline ends. The CDR3 is made up of 12 amino acids. Germline V gene lookup returns CDR1 SGHTA and CDR2 FQGNSA. The CDR3 DNA reads as TGTGCCAGCAGCTTGGAGGACACCCGGCAGTATTTT. It yields the protein CASSLEDTRQYF.